A few counts support the clone carrying this T cell receptor beta chain. The study reverse transcribed the entire isolated RNA, so it sequenced expressed TCRB transcripts. TCRdb keeps only in-frame clones here, not all; method: immunoSEQ multiplex PCR. The profile covers about 360,000 clones, with roughly 12% appearing a single time and less than 0.02% taken by the ten largest. This entry comes from a study of beta chain features in type 1 diabetes. The CDR3 length is 14 residues. The germline CDR1 and CDR2 sequences are LGHNT and FRNRAP. V lost 3 bases to trimming and J lost 3 bases, with 9 bases between them.

The chain recombines TRBV12-5 with TRBJ2-1; D ambiguous. This receptor was taken from a man aged 18 to 30 in good health. The sequencing input was naive CD4+ T cells from blood. DNA for the CDR3: TGTGCTAGTGGTTTATCCTCCGTCTACAATGAGCAGTTCTTC. Translating it yields CASGLSSVYNEQFF.